This T cell receptor beta chain was recorded in a study of cytomegalovirus exposure and HLA in healthy donors. Study-level findings and limits: Solely CMV serostatus was available to characterize immune exposure.

There were likely unrecorded immune exposures, though donors were nominally healthy when sampled. The junction had 8 bases not matched to a gene; V was cut back by 6 bases and J by 4 bases. The germline gives CDR1 ENHRY, CDR2 SYGVKD. CDR3 length: 15 residues. About this clone itself: Its antigen remains unknown.

With 60 Vbeta and 13 Jbeta primers, the PCR was carried out. Profiled with immunoSEQ multiplex PCR; TCRdb holds only in-frame clones, not every one. This sample has 110,000 or so clones, with 65% to 90% found just once. The receptor comes from a woman aged 40 to 55 in good health and CMV-seronegative. The V call is TRBV10-3, the J call TRBJ2-3; 9 nucleotides line up with TRBD2. The material sequenced was PBMCs. The CDR3 coding sequence is TGTGCCATCAGGGATAATAGCGGGAGTGCAGATACGCAGTATTTT. This gives the protein CAIRDNSGSADTQYF.